This TCR beta chain was captured in a study of blood T cell repertoires in COVID-19. TCRdb's table, derived via immunoSEQ multiplex PCR, lists solely in-frame clones and lacks some. The sample lists 210,000 or so clones; 80% were seen once. CDR3 size: 15 residues. V lost 2 bases to trimming and J lost 6 bases, with 13 bases between them. Germline CDR1 reads SGHTA; CDR2 reads FQGNSA. This TCR came from a woman aged 40 to 50 with acute COVID-19. The genes are TRBV7-2 and TRBJ2-2; D possibly corresponds to TRBD1 (5 bases). The specimen was PBMCs or T cells enriched from blood (not recorded which). CDR3 nucleotide sequence: TGTGCCAGCAGCTTAAGAATCAGGGATTCCGGGGAGCTGTTTTTT. This gives the protein CASSLRIRDSGELFF.